This T cell receptor (beta chain) is drawn from a study of CD8 T cells in Susac syndrome. Reverse transcription used about 0.45 to 1 ug RNA and random hexamers. In TCRdb, the immunoSEQ multiplex PCR reads were re-called with MiXCR into one record per CDR3 protein. The sample shows some 190,000 distinct CDR3 sequences, approximately 94% of them seen only once. This clonotype was obtained from a human donor with Susac syndrome. The source material was CD4+ T cells from PBMCs.

The CDR3 nucleotides are TGCGCCAGCAGCCACCATATCCTGCAGGGGACTAACTATGGCTACACCTTC. This translates into CASSHHILQGTNYGYTF. V is TRBV4-3 and J is TRBJ1-2, with a tentative D call TRBD1 (6 bases). Trimming removed 3 bases at V and 0 bases at J, with 17 bases between. CDR1 LGHNA and CDR2 YSLEER come from the germline V gene. The CDR3 covers 17 residues.